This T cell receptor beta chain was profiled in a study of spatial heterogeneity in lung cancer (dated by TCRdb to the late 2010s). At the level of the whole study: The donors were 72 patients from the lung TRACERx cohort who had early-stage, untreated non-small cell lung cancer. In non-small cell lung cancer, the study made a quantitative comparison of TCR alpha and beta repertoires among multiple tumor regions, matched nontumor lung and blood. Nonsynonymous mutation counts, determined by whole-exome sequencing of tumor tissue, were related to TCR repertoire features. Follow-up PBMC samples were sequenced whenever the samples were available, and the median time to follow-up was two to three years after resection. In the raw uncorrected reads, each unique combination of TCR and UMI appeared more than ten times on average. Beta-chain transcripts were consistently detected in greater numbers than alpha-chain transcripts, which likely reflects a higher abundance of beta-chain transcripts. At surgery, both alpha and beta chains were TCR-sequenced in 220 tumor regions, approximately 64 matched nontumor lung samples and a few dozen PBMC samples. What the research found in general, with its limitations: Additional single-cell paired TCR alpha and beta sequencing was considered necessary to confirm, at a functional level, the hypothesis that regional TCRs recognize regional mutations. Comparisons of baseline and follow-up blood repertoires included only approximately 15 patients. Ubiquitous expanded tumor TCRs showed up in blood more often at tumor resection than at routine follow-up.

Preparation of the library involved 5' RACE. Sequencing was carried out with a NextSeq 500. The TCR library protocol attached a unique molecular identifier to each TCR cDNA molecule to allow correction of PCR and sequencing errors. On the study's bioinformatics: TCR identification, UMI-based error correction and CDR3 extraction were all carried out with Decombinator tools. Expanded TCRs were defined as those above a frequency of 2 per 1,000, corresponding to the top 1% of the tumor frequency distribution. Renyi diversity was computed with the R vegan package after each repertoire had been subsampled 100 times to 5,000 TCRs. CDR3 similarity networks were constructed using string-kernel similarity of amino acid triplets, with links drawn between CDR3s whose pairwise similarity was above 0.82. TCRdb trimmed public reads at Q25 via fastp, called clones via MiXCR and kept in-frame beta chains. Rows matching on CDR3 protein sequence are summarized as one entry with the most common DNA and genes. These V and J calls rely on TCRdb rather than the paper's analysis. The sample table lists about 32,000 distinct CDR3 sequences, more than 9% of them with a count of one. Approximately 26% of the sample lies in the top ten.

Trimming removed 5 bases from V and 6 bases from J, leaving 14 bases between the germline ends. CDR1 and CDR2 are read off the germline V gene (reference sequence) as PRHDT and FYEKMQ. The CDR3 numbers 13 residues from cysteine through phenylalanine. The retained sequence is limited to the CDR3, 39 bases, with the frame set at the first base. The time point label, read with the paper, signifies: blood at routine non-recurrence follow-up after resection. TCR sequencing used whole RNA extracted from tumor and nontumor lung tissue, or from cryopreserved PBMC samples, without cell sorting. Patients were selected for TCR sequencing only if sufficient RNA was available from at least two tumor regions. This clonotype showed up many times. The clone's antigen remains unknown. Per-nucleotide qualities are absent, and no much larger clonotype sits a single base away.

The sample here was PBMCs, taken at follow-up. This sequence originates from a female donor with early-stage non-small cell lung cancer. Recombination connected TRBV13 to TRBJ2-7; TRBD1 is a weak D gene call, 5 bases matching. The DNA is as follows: TGTGCCAGCAGCCACGCAGGGTATCGCGAGCAGTACTTC. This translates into CASSHAGYREQYF. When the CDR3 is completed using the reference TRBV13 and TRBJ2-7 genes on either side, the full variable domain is AAGVIQSPRHLIKEKRETATLKCYPIPRHDTVYWYQQGPGQDPQFLISFYEKMQSDKGSIPDRFSAQQFSDYHSELNMSSLELGDSALYFCASSHAGYREQYFGPGTRLTVT.